This entry lists 21 T cell receptor beta chains sequenced from one sample in a study of blood T cell repertoires in COVID-19. The data were produced by immunoSEQ multiplex PCR, yet TCRdb's version contains in-frame clones alone and is incomplete. Seen here are 150,000 to 200,000 clones, 70% to 90% observed once, and the top ten hold just under 25%. The sequencing sample was made of PBMCs or T cells enriched from blood (not recorded which). These TCRs come from a woman aged 35 to 49 in a cohort exposed to, infected with or recovered from COVID-19 (not recorded which).

The chain recombines TRBV2 with TRBJ2-5, with D hard to call. The CDR3 spans 12 residues. V lost 7 bases, J lost 4 bases, and 10 bases lay in between. Germline assignment: CDR1 SNHLY and CDR2 FYNNEI. The CDR3 sequence is CASTLSTETQYF. The CDR3 region has the DNA TGTGCCAGCACCCTCAGTACAGAGACCCAGTACTTC.

V and J are TRBV12-1 and TRBJ2-2; the D segment call TRBD2 is taken from the table without a DNA check. TRBV12-1 is flagged as a pseudogene. The CDR3 is made up of 18 amino acids. This CDR3 is CASSFGVYAGPNTGELFF. The CDR3, as DNA: TGTGCCAGCAGCTTTGGGGTTTATGCGGGACCGAACACCGGGGAGCTGTTTTTT.

The J gene is TRBJ1-2, the V gene TRBV28; 10 bases line up with TRBD1. The CDR3 extends over 15 amino acids. The trim removed 6 bases at V and 2 bases at J, leaving 6 bases unmatched. Per germline, CDR1 MDHEN and CDR2 SYDVKM. DNA of the CDR3: TGTGCCAGCAGCCTTCCGGGACAGGGGAACTATGGCTACACCTTC. As protein: CASSLPGQGNYGYTF.

The chain links TRBV6-2 or TRBV6-3 to TRBJ2-5; TRBD2 matches at 12 bases. From germline, CDR1 is MNHEY and CDR2 SVGEGT. J lost 2 bases, V lost 4 bases, and 2 bases had no gene match. This CDR3 contains 15 residues. Here the CDR3 DNA reads TGTGCCAGCAGTTGGACTAGCGGGGAACAAGAGACCCAGTACTTC. Translating it yields CASSWTSGEQETQYF.

Here the CDR3 reads CASRVDRLGVYF. As DNA, the CDR3 is TGCGCCAGCAGAGTAGACAGGTTGGGGGTCTACTTC. This chain joins TRBV5-1 and TRBJ2-5; D possibly corresponds to TRBD1 (6 bases). Germline V gene data show CDR1 as SGHRS and CDR2 as YFSETQ. The germline V and J ends were trimmed by 5 bases and 14 bases, with 19 bases remaining between them. The CDR3 loop spans 12 amino acids. Variable domain in full (rest from reference TRBV5-1 and TRBJ2-5): KAGVTQTPRYLIKTRGQQVTLSCSPISGHRSVSWYQQTPGQGLQFLFEYFSETQRNKGNFPGRFSGRQFSNSRSEMNVSTLELGDSALYLCASRVDRLGVYFGPGTRLLVL.

The V call is TRBV4-3, the J call TRBJ1-2; 7 bases match TRBD1. Trimming cost V 4 bases and J 3 bases; bases outside gene matches: 5. The CDR3 has 14 amino acids. In germline, CDR1 is LGHNA, CDR2 YSLEER. CDR3 coding DNA: TGCGCCAGCAGCCCTAGGACAGGTCACTATGGCTACACCTTC. This gives the protein CASSPRTGHYGYTF.

The chain carries TRBV27 and TRBJ2-7; unclear D gene. The germline V gene encodes CDR1 MNHEY and CDR2 SMNVEV (reference sequence). This CDR3 is built from 14 residues. V shed 6 bases and J shed 4 bases, with 16 bases lying between them. CDR3 protein: CASSRTQTVYEQYF. The CDR3 DNA reads as TGTGCCAGCAGCCGAACACAGACCGTTTACGAGCAGTACTTC.

The chain links TRBV6-2 or TRBV6-3 to TRBJ2-1; 8 positions match TRBD1. V shed 2 bases and J 8 bases; nucleotides not matched to a gene: 5. This CDR3 has 14 residues. The germline gives CDR1 MNHEY, CDR2 SVGEGT. DNA of the CDR3: TGTGCCAGCAGTTACGTCAGGGGGCAGGATGAGCAGTTCTTC. Protein: CASSYVRGQDEQFF.

DNA of the CDR3: TGTGCCAGCAGCCCCACAGGGAGTGGCACAGATACGCAGTATTTT. Amino acids: CASSPTGSGTDTQYF. The rearrangement joins TRBV9 to TRBJ2-3, with D maybe TRBD1 (6 bases). Germline CDR1 is SGDLS and CDR2 is YYNGEE. The CDR3 length is 15 residues. V was trimmed by 4 bases and J by 1 base, leaving 13 bases between them.

The V call is TRBV4-3, the J call TRBJ2-7, with TRBD2 as a possible D gene (6 bases). V dropped 1 base and J dropped 4 bases, with 11 bases sitting between them. The CDR3 loop spans 14 amino acids. From germline, CDR1 is LGHNA and CDR2 YSLEER. This CDR3 reads CASSQVPSGYEQYF. CDR3 coding DNA: TGCGCCAGCAGCCAAGTTCCGAGCGGGTACGAGCAGTACTTC.

This chain uses TRBV6-6 with TRBJ2-5, with 7 nucleotides matching TRBD2. J lost 1 base, V lost 5 bases, and 1 base had no gene match. CDR1 is MNHNY, CDR2 SVGAGI, per germline (reference sequence). The length of the CDR3 is 13 residues. CDR3 coding DNA: TGTGCCAGCAGTCGACTAGCCCAAGAGACCCAGTACTTC. This gives the protein CASSRLAQETQYF.

This chain links TRBV6-5 with TRBJ1-1; a possible D gene is TRBD1 (5 bases). Germline V gene data show CDR1 as MNHEY and CDR2 as SVGAGI. There are 14 residues in the CDR3. Deletions cut 2 bases from V and 7 bases from J, with 14 bases between. The CDR3 DNA sequence: TGTGCCAGCAGTTACCCGGGGGGGGTTGATGAAGCTTTCTTT. Translating gives CASSYPGGVDEAFF.

The chain is built from TRBV5-8 and TRBJ2-3; perhaps TRBD2 as D (5 bases). Germline CDR1 is SGHTS and CDR2 is YDEGEE. V gave up 2 bases and J gave up 9 bases, with 16 bases separating them. CDR3 size: 14 residues. The CDR3 here is CASSFGVSQDTQYF. Written as DNA, the CDR3 is TGTGCCAGCAGCTTCGGGGTGTCCCAGGACACGCAGTATTTT.

This clone appeared a single time. The J gene is TRBJ1-1, the V gene TRBV24-1, with 11 positions matching TRBD1. Germline V gives CDR1 KGHDR, CDR2 SFDVKD. There are 16 residues in the CDR3. Trimming took 2 bases from V and 5 from J; bases not matched to a gene: 6. The CDR3 region has the DNA TGTGCCACCAGTGATTCGAGGACAGGGGGCCGGACTGAAGCTTTCTTT. It specifies CATSDSRTGGRTEAFF.

The V and J genes are TRBV5-1 and TRBJ2-2; 8 nucleotides match TRBD2. CDR1 is SGHRS and CDR2 is YFSETQ in the germline V gene. The CDR3 covers 17 residues. J lost 1 base, V lost 4 bases, and 9 bases had no gene match. CDR3 loop: CASSVRGGAGNTGELFF. As DNA, the CDR3 is TGCGCCAGCAGCGTACGGGGGGGCGCCGGGAACACCGGGGAGCTGTTTTTT. The full variable domain, rest sourced from reference TRBV5-1 and TRBJ2-2, is KAGVTQTPRYLIKTRGQQVTLSCSPISGHRSVSWYQQTPGQGLQFLFEYFSETQRNKGNFPGRFSGRQFSNSRSEMNVSTLELGDSALYLCASSVRGGAGNTGELFFGEGSRLTVL.

This chain uses TRBV27 with TRBJ2-2; no clear D gene. V gave up 5 bases and J gave up 3 bases, with 13 bases separating them. Germline V gives CDR1 MNHEY, CDR2 SMNVEV (reference sequence). The CDR3 loop spans 15 amino acids. Here the CDR3 DNA reads TGTGCCAGCAGTACGCGCCTAACCCACACCGGGGAGCTGTTTTTT. It specifies CASSTRLTHTGELFF.

The CDR3 reads CASSQEWTGGDQPQHF. The CDR3 bases are TGCGCCAGCAGCCAAGAATGGACAGGGGGCGATCAGCCCCAGCATTTT. J is TRBJ1-5 and V is TRBV4-1; the match to TRBD1 covers 11 bases. In germline, CDR1 is MGHRA, CDR2 YSYEKL. The junction had 3 bases not matched to a gene; V was cut back by 0 bases and J by 5 bases. This CDR3 is built from 16 residues.

Only one count was recorded for this clone. The chain has TRBV5-1 and TRBJ1-3, with TRBD1 identical over 9 bases. This CDR3 has 15 residues. Germline V lookup: CDR1 SGHRS, CDR2 YFSETQ. V lost 4 bases and J lost 3; bases outside the gene matches: 5. CDR3 residues: CASSLTGGYGNTIYF. For the CDR3, the DNA is TGCGCCAGCAGCCTGACAGGGGGGTATGGAAACACCATATATTTT.

The chain has TRBV4-1 and TRBJ1-6; 7 bases align to TRBD1. CDR1 is MGHRA and CDR2 is YSYEKL in the germline V gene. Germline trimming cut 4 bases from V and 4 bases from J; bases unmatched to any gene: 4. The CDR3 length is 15 residues. Written as DNA, the CDR3 is TGCGCCAGCAGCCGAGAGGGGGCTTATAATTCACCCCTCCACTTT. As protein: CASSREGAYNSPLHF.

The chain links TRBV5-1 to TRBJ2-2; 14 nucleotides align to TRBD2. This CDR3 has 16 residues. The germline V gene encodes CDR1 SGHRS and CDR2 YFSETQ. V lost 3 bases, J lost 6 bases, and 4 bases stayed unmatched. The CDR3 coding sequence is TGCGCCAGCAGCTGGGGACTAGCGGGAGTTCCCGGGGAGCTGTTTTTT. Translated, it gives CASSWGLAGVPGELFF.

The V gene is TRBV7-2, the J gene TRBJ1-1, with 9 bases identical to TRBD1. The CDR3 runs to 15 residues. Trimming at V came to 3 bases and at J to 3 bases, leaving 5 bases not matched to a gene. The germline V gene has CDR1 SGHTA and CDR2 FQGNSA. The CDR3 spells CASSFLDRGDTEAFF. CDR3 coding DNA: TGTGCCAGCAGCTTCCTAGACAGGGGGGACACTGAAGCTTTCTTT.